The 5 T cell receptor beta chains in this list originate from one sample, sequenced in a study of Tregs in tolerant kidney transplant recipients. Assay used: immunoSEQ multiplex PCR; TCRdb lists only in-frame clones, some missing. Of 50,000 to 85,000 clones in the sample, roughly 92% were seen once. Sample: CD8+ T cells from blood, taken before the transplant. These receptors were obtained from a human donor who received a combined kidney and bone marrow transplant.

V gene TRBV18 combines with J gene TRBJ2-7; weak D call: TRBD2 (6 bases). V lost 2 bases to trimming and J lost 7 bases, with 6 bases between them. The germline V gene encodes CDR1 KGHSH and CDR2 LQKENI. This CDR3 is 11 amino acids long. The CDR3 loop reads CASSPGREQYF. CDR3 in DNA: TGTGCCAGCTCACCAGGGAGGGAGCAGTACTTC.

The genes are TRBV5-1 and TRBJ2-1; 7 bases fit TRBD2. Losses at the gene ends were 3 bases for V and 3 bases for J; bases not matched to a gene: 9. Germline V gene lookup returns CDR1 SGHRS and CDR2 YFSETQ. The CDR3 is made up of 16 amino acids. CDR3 in amino acids: CASSSEASGLYNEQFF. Written as DNA, the CDR3 is TGCGCCAGCAGCTCGGAGGCTAGCGGTCTCTACAATGAGCAGTTCTTC.

This chain uses TRBV5-8 with TRBJ1-3; a weak D match, TRBD1 (6 bases). The germline gives CDR1 SGHTS, CDR2 YDEGEE. Trimming shortened V by 4 bases and J by 0 bases, and 11 bases separated the two germline ends. This CDR3 comprises 15 residues. CDR3 bases: TGTGCCAGCAGCCGCGGACAGAGCTCTGGAAACACCATATATTTT. Its translation is CASSRGQSSGNTIYF.

This chain connects TRBV7-2 to TRBJ1-2; maybe TRBD1 (5 bases). The CDR3 is 14 residues long. The V and J ends lost 0 bases and 5 bases respectively, with 10 bases between them. Germline lookup yields CDR1 SGHTA and CDR2 FQGNSA. This CDR3 is CASSLANTGYGYTF. CDR3 coding DNA: TGTGCCAGCAGCTTAGCCAACACAGGATATGGCTACACCTTC.

The sample holds one count of this clone. V and J are TRBV10-3 and TRBJ2-3; 10 bases map to TRBD1. The CDR3 spans 18 residues. The ends lost 7 bases at V and 6 bases at J; junction bases unmatched: 19. Germline CDR1 reads ENHRY; CDR2 reads SYGVKD. Here the CDR3 DNA reads TGTGCCATCACCCGACTAGGGGACAGGGGCAGTTTTTGGGATACGCAGTATTTT. Translation: CAITRLGDRGSFWDTQYF.